This T cell receptor beta chain was obtained from a study of identical twins. General study findings and limits: Insertions were reduced in abundant cord blood beta clonotypes but not in memory repertoires. Invariant MAIT and iNKT cells could partly confound zero-insertion analyses.

It was template switching that added a universal primer site, and there were unique molecular identifiers on the cDNA. MiXCR was run by TCRdb on the 5' RACE reads, yielding one entry per CDR3 protein. The profile shows approximately 1.8 million distinct CDR3 sequences, about 32% of them singletons. CDR3 length: 13 residues. Between the trimmed V and J ends, which lost 6 bases and 11 bases, there was a span of 19 bases. Of note for this clonotype: Its antigen is unidentified.

Sequencing was carried out using cord blood. V usage is TRBV12-3 or TRBV12-4 and J usage is TRBJ2-5; perhaps D is TRBD1 or TRBD2 (5 bases each). This TCR was recovered from a newborn girl in good health. CDR3 bases: TGTGCCAGCAGCCCCGCAACGATGGGGGAGCAGTACTTC. This gives the protein CASSPATMGEQYF.